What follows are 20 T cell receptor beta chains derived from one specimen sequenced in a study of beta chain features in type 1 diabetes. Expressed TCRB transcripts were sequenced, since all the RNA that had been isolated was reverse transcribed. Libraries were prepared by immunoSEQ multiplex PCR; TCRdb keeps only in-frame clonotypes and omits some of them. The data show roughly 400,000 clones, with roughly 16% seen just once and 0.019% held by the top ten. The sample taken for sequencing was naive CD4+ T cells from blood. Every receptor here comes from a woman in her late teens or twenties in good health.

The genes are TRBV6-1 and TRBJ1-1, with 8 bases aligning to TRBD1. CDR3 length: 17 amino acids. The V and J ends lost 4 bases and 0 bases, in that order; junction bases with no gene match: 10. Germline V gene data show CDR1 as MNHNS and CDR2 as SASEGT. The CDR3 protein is CASSGYGQGAMNTEAFF. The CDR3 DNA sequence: TGTGCCAGCAGTGGCTATGGACAGGGAGCAATGAACACTGAAGCTTTCTTT.

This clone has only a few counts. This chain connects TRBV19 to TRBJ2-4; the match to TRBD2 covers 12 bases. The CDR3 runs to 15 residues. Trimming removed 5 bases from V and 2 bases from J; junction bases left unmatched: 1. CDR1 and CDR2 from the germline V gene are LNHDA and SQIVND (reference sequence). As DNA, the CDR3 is TGTGCCAGTAGTGGGACTAGCGGGCCCAAAAACATTCAGTACTTC. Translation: CASSGTSGPKNIQYF.

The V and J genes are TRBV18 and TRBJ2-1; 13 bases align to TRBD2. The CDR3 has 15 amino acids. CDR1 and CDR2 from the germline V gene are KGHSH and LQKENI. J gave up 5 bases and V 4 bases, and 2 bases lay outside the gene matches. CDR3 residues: CASSLGLAGNNEQFF. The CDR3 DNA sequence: TGTGCCAGCTCACTGGGACTAGCGGGGAACAATGAGCAGTTCTTC.

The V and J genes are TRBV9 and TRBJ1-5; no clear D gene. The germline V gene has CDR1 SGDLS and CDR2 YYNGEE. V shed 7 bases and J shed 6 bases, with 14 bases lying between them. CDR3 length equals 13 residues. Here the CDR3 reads CASSRHSGQPQHF. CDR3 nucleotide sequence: TGTGCCAGCTCAAGACATAGCGGTCAGCCCCAGCATTTT.

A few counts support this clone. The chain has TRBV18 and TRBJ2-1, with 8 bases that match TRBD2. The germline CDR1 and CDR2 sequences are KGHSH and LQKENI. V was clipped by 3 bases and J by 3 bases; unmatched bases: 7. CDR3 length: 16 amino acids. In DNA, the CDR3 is TGTGCCAGCTCACCCCCCCCAGCGGGGGACTACAATGAGCAGTTCTTC. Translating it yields CASSPPPAGDYNEQFF. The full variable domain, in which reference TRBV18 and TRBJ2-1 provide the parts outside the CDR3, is NAGVMQNPRHLVRRRGQEARLRCSPMKGHSHVYWYRQLPEEGLKFMVYLQKENIIDESGMPKERFSAEFPKEGPSILRIQQVVRGDSAAYFCASSPPPAGDYNEQFFGPGTRLTVL.

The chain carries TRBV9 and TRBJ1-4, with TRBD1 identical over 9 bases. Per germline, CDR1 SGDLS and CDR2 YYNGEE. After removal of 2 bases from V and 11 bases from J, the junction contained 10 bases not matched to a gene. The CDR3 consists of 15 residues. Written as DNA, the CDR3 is TGTGCCAGCAGCGTTACCGGGACAGGGTTGGAGAAACTGTTTTTT. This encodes CASSVTGTGLEKLFF.

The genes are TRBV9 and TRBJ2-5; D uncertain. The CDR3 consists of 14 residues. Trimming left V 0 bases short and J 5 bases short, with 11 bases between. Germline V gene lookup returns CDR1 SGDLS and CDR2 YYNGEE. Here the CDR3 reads CASSVVGSPETQYF. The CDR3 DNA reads TGTGCCAGCAGCGTAGTGGGTAGCCCGGAGACCCAGTACTTC.

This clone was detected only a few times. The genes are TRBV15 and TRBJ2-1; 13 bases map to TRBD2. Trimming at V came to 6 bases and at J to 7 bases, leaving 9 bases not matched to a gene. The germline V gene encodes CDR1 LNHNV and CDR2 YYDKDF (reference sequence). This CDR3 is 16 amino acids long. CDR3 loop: CATSYPGLAGSNEQFF. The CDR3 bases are TGTGCCACCAGTTACCCGGGACTAGCGGGATCGAATGAGCAGTTCTTC.

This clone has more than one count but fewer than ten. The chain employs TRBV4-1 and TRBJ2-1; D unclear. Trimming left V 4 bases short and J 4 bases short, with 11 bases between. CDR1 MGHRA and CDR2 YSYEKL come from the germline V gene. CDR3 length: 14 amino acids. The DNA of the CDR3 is TGCGCCAGCAGCCCCCTAGGCCTTTACAATGAGCAGTTCTTC. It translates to CASSPLGLYNEQFF.

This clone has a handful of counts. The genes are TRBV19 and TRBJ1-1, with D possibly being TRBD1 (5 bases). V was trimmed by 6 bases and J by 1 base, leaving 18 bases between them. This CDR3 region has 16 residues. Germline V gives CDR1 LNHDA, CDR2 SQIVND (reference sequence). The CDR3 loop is CASSLDWGGENTEAFF. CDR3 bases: TGTGCCAGTAGCTTGGATTGGGGGGGGGAGAACACTGAAGCTTTCTTT.

The CDR3 coding sequence is TGTGCCAGCAGGTCGACAAGCGGGAGCCAAGAGACCCAGTACTTC. Protein product: CASRSTSGSQETQYF. The gene calls are TRBV7-9 and TRBJ2-5; 8 positions match TRBD2. Trimming cost V 6 bases and J 1 base; bases outside gene matches: 7. Per germline, CDR1 SEHNR and CDR2 FQNEAQ (reference sequence). This CDR3 spans 15 amino acids.

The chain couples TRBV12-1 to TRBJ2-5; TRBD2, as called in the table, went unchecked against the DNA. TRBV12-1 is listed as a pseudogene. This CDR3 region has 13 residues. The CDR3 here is CASSFTGQETQYF. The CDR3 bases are TGTGCCAGCAGCTTTACGGGCCAAGAGACCCAGTACTTC.

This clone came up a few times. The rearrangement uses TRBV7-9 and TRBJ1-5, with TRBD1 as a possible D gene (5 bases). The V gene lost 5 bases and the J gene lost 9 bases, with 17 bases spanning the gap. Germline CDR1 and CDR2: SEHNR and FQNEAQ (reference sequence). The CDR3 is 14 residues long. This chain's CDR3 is CASSELQETRPQHF. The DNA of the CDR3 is TGTGCCAGCAGCGAATTACAGGAAACGCGGCCCCAGCATTTT.

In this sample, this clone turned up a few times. CDR3 sequence (DNA): TGTGCCAGCAGGACGACAGCTCAGTCCTACGAGCAGTACTTC. This codes for CASRTTAQSYEQYF. The chain carries TRBV28 and TRBJ2-7, with a possible D match to TRBD1 (5 bases). CDR3 length: 14 amino acids. CDR1 is MDHEN and CDR2 is SYDVKM in the germline V gene. V lost 6 bases, J lost 1 base, and 13 bases lay in between.

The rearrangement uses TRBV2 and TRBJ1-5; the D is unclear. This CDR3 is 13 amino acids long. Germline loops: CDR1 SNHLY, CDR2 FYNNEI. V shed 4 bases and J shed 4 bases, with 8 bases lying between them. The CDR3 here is CASSVVRNQPQHF. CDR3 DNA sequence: TGTGCCAGCAGTGTGGTCAGAAATCAGCCCCAGCATTTT.

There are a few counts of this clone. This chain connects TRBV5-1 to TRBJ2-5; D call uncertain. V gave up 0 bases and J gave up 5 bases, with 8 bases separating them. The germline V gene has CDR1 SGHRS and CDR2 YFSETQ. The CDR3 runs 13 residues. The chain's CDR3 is CASSLEHMETQYF. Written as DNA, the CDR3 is TGCGCCAGCAGCTTGGAACACATGGAGACCCAGTACTTC.

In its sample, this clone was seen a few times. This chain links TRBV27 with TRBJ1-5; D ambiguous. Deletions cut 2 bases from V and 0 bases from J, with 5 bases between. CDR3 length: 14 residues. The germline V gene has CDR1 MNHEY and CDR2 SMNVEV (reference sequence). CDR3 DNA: TGTGCCAGCAGTTTAGCGGTTAGCAATCAGCCCCAGCATTTT. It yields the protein CASSLAVSNQPQHF.

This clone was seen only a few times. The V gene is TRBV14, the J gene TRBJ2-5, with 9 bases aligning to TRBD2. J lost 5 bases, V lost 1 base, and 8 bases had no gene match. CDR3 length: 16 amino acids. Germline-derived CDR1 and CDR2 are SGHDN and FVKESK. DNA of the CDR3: TGTGCCAGCAGCCAAGGAATGGGGACTAGCATTGAGACCCAGTACTTC. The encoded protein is CASSQGMGTSIETQYF.

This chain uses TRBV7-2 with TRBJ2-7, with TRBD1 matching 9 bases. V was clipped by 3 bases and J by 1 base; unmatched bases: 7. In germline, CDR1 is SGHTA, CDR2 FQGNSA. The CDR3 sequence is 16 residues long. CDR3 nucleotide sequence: TGTGCCAGCAGCTTCCACTCGACAGGGGGATCCTACGAGCAGTACTTC. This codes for CASSFHSTGGSYEQYF.

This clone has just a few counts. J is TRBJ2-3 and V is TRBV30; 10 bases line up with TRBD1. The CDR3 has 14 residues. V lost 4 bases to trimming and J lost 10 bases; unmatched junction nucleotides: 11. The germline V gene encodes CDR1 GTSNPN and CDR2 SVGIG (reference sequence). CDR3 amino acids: CAWTGQGGPQPQYF. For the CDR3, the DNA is TGTGCCTGGACCGGACAGGGGGGACCCCAACCGCAGTATTTT. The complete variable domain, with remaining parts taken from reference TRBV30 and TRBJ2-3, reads SQTIHQWPATLVQPVGSPLSLECTVEGTSNPNLYWYRQAAGRGLQLLFYSVGIGQISSEVPQNLSASRPQDRQFILSSKKLLLSDSGFYLCAWTGQGGPQPQYFGPGTRLTVL.